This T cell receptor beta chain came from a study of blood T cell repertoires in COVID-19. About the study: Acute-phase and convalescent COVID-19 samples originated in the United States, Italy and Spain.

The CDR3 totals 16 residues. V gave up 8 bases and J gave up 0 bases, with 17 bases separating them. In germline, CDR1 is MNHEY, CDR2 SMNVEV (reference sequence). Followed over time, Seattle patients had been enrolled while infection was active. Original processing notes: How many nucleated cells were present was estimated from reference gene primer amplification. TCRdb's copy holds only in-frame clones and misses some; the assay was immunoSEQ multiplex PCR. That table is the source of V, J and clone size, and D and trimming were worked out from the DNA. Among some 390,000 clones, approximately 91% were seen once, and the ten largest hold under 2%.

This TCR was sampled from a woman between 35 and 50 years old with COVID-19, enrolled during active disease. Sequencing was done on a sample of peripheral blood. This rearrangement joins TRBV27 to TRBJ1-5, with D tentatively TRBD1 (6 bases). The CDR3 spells CASWVGAGDSNQPQHF. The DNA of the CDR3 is TGTGCCAGCTGGGTGGGGGCGGGGGATAGCAATCAGCCCCAGCATTTT.